This T cell receptor (beta chain) emerged from a study of radiotherapy plus CTLA-4 blockade in lung cancer. Findings and caveats of the study: Among reported predictors of response, early blood T cell clone dynamics with interferon-beta performed best.

The assay was immunoSEQ multiplex PCR, and TCRdb's table has in-frame clones only and misses some. The sample yields around 70,000 clones, around 90% seen once. CDR1 and CDR2 from the germline V gene are SGHRS and YFSETQ. This CDR3 is 17 amino acids long. V dropped 5 bases and J dropped 0; count of bases not matched to a gene: 10. This clone was observed once. Antigen unknown. Specimen: peripheral blood, collected from a patient treated with radiotherapy plus ipilimumab. The TCR originated in a human donor with non-small cell lung cancer that progressed on radiotherapy plus ipilimumab. V and J are TRBV5-1 and TRBJ1-4; 7 positions match TRBD1. The CDR3 sequence is CASSYRGTVATNEKLFF. The CDR3 region has the DNA TGCGCCAGCAGTTACAGGGGTACGGTGGCAACTAATGAAAAACTGTTTTTT.